The 10 T cell receptor beta chains below come from one sample, sequenced in a study of blood T cells in healthy people across ages. With a J-beta primer mix and a sample-barcoded 5' primer, a second PCR ran roughly 6 to 12 cycles. Via MiXCR, TCRdb re-called the 5' RACE reads, giving one row per CDR3 protein. The table records some 940,000 distinct CDR3 sequences, approximately 32% of them present only once. Separately, the same data were catalogued under a study of T cells of mothers and their children.

The sample consisted of blood. The source of these receptors is a woman between 40 and 55 years old in good health.

With regard to this clonotype: It may be a read error: a sequence one base away is much more abundant. The chain combines TRBV20-1 with TRBJ2-4; 7 bases fit TRBD2. This CDR3 has 15 amino acids. Germline V gives CDR1 DFQATT, CDR2 SNEGSKA (reference sequence). This CDR3 reads CSARGGGGTYNEQYF. CDR3 DNA: TGCAGTGCCAGAGGAGGCGGGGGAACCTACAATGAGCAGTACTTC.

A note on this clonotype: A much larger clonotype is one base distant, so this may be a read error. J is TRBJ2-5 and V is TRBV28, with 8 nucleotides matching TRBD1. TRBJ2-7 matches the DNA end more closely, so the J call is doubtful. Germline CDR1 and CDR2: MDHEN and SYDVKM. CDR3 length: 12 residues. CDR3 sequence (DNA): TGTGCCGGCAGTTCACAGGGGGGCGAGCAGTACTTC. This sequence encodes CAGSSQGGEQYF.

This rearrangement joins TRBV7-2 to TRBJ2-1, with D perhaps TRBD2 (7 bases). V was cut by 5 bases and J by 10 bases, with 18 bases left in between. Germline V gene lookup returns CDR1 SGHTA and CDR2 FQGNSA. CDR3 size: 14 residues. In DNA form, the CDR3 reads TGTGCCAGCAGCCCCGCGGGGGCGGGCGCCGAGCAGTTCTTC. It codes for CASSPAGAGAEQFF. The complete variable domain, with remaining parts taken from reference TRBV7-2 and TRBJ2-1, reads GAGVSQSPSNKVTEKGKDVELRCDPISGHTALYWYRQSLGQGLEFLIYFQGNSAPDKSGLPSDRFSAERTGGSVSTLTIQRTQQEDSAVYLCASSPAGAGAEQFFGPGTRLTVL.

This clonotype has a count of ten or more. V and J are TRBV12-3 or TRBV12-4 and TRBJ1-1; D possibly corresponds to TRBD1 (5 bases). Trimming pared 6 bases from V and 0 bases from J, leaving 14 bases between. This CDR3 has 15 residues. CDR3 residues: CASRAREVMNTEAFF. CDR3 DNA: TGTGCCAGCAGGGCCAGGGAGGTCATGAACACTGAAGCTTTCTTT.

This clonotype was picked up many times. The V call is TRBV11-2, the J call TRBJ2-1, with 8 bases fitting TRBD1. V lost 3 bases to trimming and J lost 0 bases; unmatched junction nucleotides: 10. Germline V gene lookup returns CDR1 SGHAT and CDR2 FQNNGV. The CDR3 totals 18 residues. Here the CDR3 reads CASSFGQGNSRSYNEQFF. The CDR3 nucleotides read TGTGCCAGCAGCTTTGGACAGGGAAATTCCCGCTCCTACAATGAGCAGTTCTTC.

This clonotype has a count of ten or more. The V and J genes are TRBV7-9 and TRBJ2-6; D remains ambiguous. The germline V and J ends were trimmed by 3 bases and 0 bases, with 6 bases remaining between them. The CDR3 extends over 15 amino acids. The germline gives CDR1 SEHNR, CDR2 FQNEAQ (reference sequence). CDR3 in DNA: TGTGCCAGCAGCTTTCCAGACTCTGGGGCCAACGTCCTGACTTTC. Its protein is CASSFPDSGANVLTF.

The chain is built from TRBV6-6 and TRBJ2-7; D ambiguous. The last part of the DNA fits TRBJ2-5 better; the J call may be wrong. This CDR3 has 16 amino acids. In germline, CDR1 is MNHNY, CDR2 SVGAGI (reference sequence). The CDR3 reads CASSYAPLERQETQYF. CDR3 DNA: TGTGCCAGCAGTTACGCTCCCTTGGAGAGACAAGAGACCCAGTACTTC.

As for this clonotype: A much larger clone sits a single nucleotide away, making a read error possible. V gene TRBV29-1 combines with J gene TRBJ1-2; 8 nucleotides agree with TRBD1. The CDR3 totals 14 residues. Per the germline V gene, CDR1 is SQVTM and CDR2 is ANQGSEA. Written as DNA, the CDR3 is TGCAGCGTTGAAGGCGACGACAGGGGTTATGGCCACACCTTC. Residues: CSVEGDDRGYGHTF.

Regarding this clonotype: Being one base from a much bigger clone, this may be a read error. The chain uses TRBV15 and TRBJ2-4; D might be TRBD1 (6 bases). The J call is doubtful: the DNA matches TRBJ2-7 better. CDR3 length: 12 residues. Germline V gives CDR1 LNHNV, CDR2 YYDKDF (reference sequence). In nucleotides, the CDR3 is TGTGCCACCGGGGCAGGGGCCTACGAGCAGTACTTC. It specifies CATGAGAYEQYF.

The table lists this clonotype with many counts. The rearrangement joins TRBV2 to TRBJ2-7; D is perhaps TRBD1 or TRBD2 (6 bases each). Germline CDR1 SNHLY, CDR2 FYNNEI. With 5 bases removed from V and 3 bases from J, the gap between germline ends came to 14 bases. The CDR3 sequence is 14 residues long. CDR3 amino acids: CASSRAGGRYEQYF. The CDR3, as DNA: TGTGCCAGCAGTCGGGCCGGGGGCCGCTACGAGCAGTACTTC. The full variable domain, in which reference TRBV2 and TRBJ2-7 provide the parts outside the CDR3, is EPEVTQTPSHQVTQMGQEVILRCVPISNHLYFYWYRQILGQKVEFLVSFYNNEISEKSEIFDDQFSVERPDGSNFTLKIRSTKLEDSAMYFCASSRAGGRYEQYFGPGTRLTVT.